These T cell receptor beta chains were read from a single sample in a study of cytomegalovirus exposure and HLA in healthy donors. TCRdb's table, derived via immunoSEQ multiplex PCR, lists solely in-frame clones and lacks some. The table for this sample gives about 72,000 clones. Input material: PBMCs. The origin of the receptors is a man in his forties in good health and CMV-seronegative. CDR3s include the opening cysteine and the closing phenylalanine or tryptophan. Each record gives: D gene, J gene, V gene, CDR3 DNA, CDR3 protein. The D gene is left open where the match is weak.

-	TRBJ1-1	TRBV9	TGTGCCAGCAGCGACAGAGAAAACACTGAAGCTTTCTTT	CASSDRENTEAFF
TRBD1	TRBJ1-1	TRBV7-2	TGTGCCAGCAGCTTAGACAGGGGGCCAGCTTTCTTT	CASSLDRGPAFF
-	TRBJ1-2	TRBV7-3	TGTGCCAGCAGCCTTCGTTGGAGCTATGGCTACACCTTC	CASSLRWSYGYTF
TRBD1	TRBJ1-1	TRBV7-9	TGTGCCAGCCGGGACGAAACGGGACAGGGAAGCTCTGAAGCTTTCTTT	CASRDETGQGSSEAFF
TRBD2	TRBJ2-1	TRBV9	TGTGCCAGCAGCGCCCCTTCAAAGCGGGGGGCAGGCGATGAGCAGTTCTTC	CASSAPSKRGAGDEQFF
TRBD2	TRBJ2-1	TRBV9	TGTGCCAGCAGCGTCGATCCTAGCGGGGGGGCCTCCGACAATGAGCAGTTCTTC	CASSVDPSGGASDNEQFF
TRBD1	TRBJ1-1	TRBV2	TGTGCCAGCAGTGAAGCGACACAAGACAGGGCTAGAGCTTTCTTT	CASSEATQDRARAFF
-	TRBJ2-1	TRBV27	TGTGCCAGCAGTTTCAGGGGGGCCATGGACAATGAGCAGTTCTTC	CASSFRGAMDNEQFF
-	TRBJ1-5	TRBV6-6	TGTGCCAGCAGTTACGGGCAGGGTGGTCAGCCCCAGCATTTT	CASSYGQGGQPQHF
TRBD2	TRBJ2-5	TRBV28	TGTGCCAGCAGTCCCGGACTAGCGTCAGAGACCCAGTACTTC	CASSPGLASETQYF
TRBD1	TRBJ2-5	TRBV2	TGTGCCAGCAGGTCCGGGACAGGGGCGCCGGAGACCCAGTACTTC	CASRSGTGAPETQYF
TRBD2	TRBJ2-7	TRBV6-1	TGTGCCAGCAGTTTTGGGACTAGCATTTCCTACGAGCAGTACTTC	CASSFGTSISYEQYF
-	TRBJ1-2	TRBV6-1	TGTGCCAGCAGCCCTGAGGGTGCGAGTCGGCGTGGCTACACCTTC	CASSPEGASRRGYTF
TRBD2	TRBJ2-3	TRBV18	TGTGCCAGCTCACCACCGGTAACTAGCGGAAACTTCACAGATACGCAGTATTTT	CASSPPVTSGNFTDTQYF
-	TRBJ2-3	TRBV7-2	TGTGCCAGCAGCTCCCGGGTCGGCTTGCATAACACAGATACGCAGTATTTT	CASSSRVGLHNTDTQYF
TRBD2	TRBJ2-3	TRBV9	TGTGCCAGCAGCGTATACGCTAGCGGGGGGACCACAGATACGCAGTATTTT	CASSVYASGGTTDTQYF
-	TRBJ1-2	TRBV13	TGTGCCAGCAGCTTAATCTCCGGGACATACTATGGCTACACCTTC	CASSLISGTYYGYTF
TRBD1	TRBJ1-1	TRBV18	TGTGCCAGCTCACCGGACAGGGGTGGCACTGAAGCTTTCTTT	CASSPDRGGTEAFF
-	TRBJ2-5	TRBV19	TGTGCCAGTAGTATAGATTCTACAGAGACCCAGTACTTC	CASSIDSTETQYF
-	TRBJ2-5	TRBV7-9	TGTGCCAGCAGCTTCCGCTACGAAGCTGAGACCCAGTACTTC	CASSFRYEAETQYF
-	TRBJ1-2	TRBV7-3	TGTGCCAGCAGCTTACCGGGAGCTAACTATGGCTACACCTTC	CASSLPGANYGYTF
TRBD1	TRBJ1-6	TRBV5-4	TGTGCCAGCAGCCCCGGACAGGGGATTAGTTCCTCACCCCTCCACTTT	CASSPGQGISSSPLHF
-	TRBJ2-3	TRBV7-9	TGTGCCAGCAGCTTAGACTCCCGAGGGGATACGCAGTATTTT	CASSLDSRGDTQYF
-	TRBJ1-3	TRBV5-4	TGTGCCAGCAGCTTGGATTTTGGTACAGGACGAAGAAACACCATATATTTT	CASSLDFGTGRRNTIYF
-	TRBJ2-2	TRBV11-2	TGTGCCAGCAGCTTAAACTCAGGAGGACTCACCGGGGAGCTGTTTTTT	CASSLNSGGLTGELFF
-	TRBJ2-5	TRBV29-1	TGCAGCGTTCTCGGCGGCTACCAAGAGACCCAGTACTTC	CSVLGGYQETQYF
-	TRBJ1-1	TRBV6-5	TGTGCCAGCAGTTACGATTACGCGAGGAACACTGAAGCTTTCTTT	CASSYDYARNTEAFF
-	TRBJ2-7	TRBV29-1	TGCAGCGTTGGGACAGTGTACGAGCAGTACTTC	CSVGTVYEQYF
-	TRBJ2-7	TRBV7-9	TGTGCCAGCAGCTTAGAGGGACTCCTCTACGAGCAGTACTTC	CASSLEGLLYEQYF
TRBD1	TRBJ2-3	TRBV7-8	TGTGCCAGCAGCCCAGGGGGCCGGGATACGCAGTATTTT	CASSPGGRDTQYF
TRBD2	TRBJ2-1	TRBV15	TGTGCCACCAGCGTTTCGGGGGGATACAATGAGCAGTTCTTC	CATSVSGGYNEQFF
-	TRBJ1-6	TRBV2	TGTGCCAGCAGTGAAGGGGTTTTGAGGTCACCCCTCCACTTT	CASSEGVLRSPLHF
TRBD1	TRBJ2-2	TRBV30	TGTGCCTGGCGGACAGGGAATACCGGGGAGCTGTTTTTT	CAWRTGNTGELFF
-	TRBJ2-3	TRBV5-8	TGTGCCAGCAGCTTGGCCTATGTGGCAGATACGCAGTATTTT	CASSLAYVADTQYF
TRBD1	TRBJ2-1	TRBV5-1	TGCGCCAGCAGCGTCATGGGACAGGGCTCCGGTGATCATCAGTTCTTC	CASSVMGQGSGDHQFF
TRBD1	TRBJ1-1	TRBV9	TGTGCCAGCAGCTTTACAGGGGGCTCGAACACTGAAGCTTTCTTT	CASSFTGGSNTEAFF
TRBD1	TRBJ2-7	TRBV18	TGTGCCAGCTCACCTCGACAGGGTGTTTACGAGCAGTACTTC	CASSPRQGVYEQYF
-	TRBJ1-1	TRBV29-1	TGCAGCGTTGAGGGGCGGGGGAGAGAAGCTTTCTTT	CSVEGRGREAFF
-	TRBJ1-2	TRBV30	TGTGCCTGGACCCGGGGAGGGGGCTACACCTTC	CAWTRGGGYTF
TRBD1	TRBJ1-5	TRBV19	TGTGCCAGTAGTATGGACGGACAGGGGTATCAGCCCCAGCATTTT	CASSMDGQGYQPQHF
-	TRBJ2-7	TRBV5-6	TGTGCCAGCAGCTTGAGGGAGTTGACCTACGAGCAGTACTTC	CASSLRELTYEQYF
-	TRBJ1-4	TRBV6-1	TGTGCCAGCAACGTCGGGAGAGAAGAAAAACTGTTTTTT	CASNVGREEKLFF
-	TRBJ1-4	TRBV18	TGTGCCAGCTCACCACCGAACAGGGACGAAAAACTGTTTTTT	CASSPPNRDEKLFF
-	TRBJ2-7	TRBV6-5	TGTGCCAGCAGTTACTCTCACAGAAACGAGCAGTACTTC	CASSYSHRNEQYF
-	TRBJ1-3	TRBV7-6	TGTGCCAGCAGCTTAGCTAGCGGATCTGGAAACACCATATATTTT	CASSLASGSGNTIYF
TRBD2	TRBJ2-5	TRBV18	TGTGCCAGCTCCCAAGGCAGCGGGGGTTCGGAGACCCAGTACTTC	CASSQGSGGSETQYF
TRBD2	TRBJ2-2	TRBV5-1	TGCGCCAGCAGCTTGGCGGGGGGGCGAACCGGGGAGCTGTTTTTT	CASSLAGGRTGELFF
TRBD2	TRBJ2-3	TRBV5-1	TGCGCCAGCAGCTTGGTTAGCGGGGGGCAGGGAGATACGCAGTATTTT	CASSLVSGGQGDTQYF
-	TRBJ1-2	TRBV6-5	TGTGCCAGCAGTTACTCCAGGGAATATGGCTACACCTTC	CASSYSREYGYTF